The 7 T cell receptor beta chains in this list originate from one sample, sequenced in a study of T cell repertoires in cytomegalovirus infection. Their recognized antigens are unknown. TCRdb reanalysed the reads using MiXCR and keeps one entry per CDR3 protein. The data contain some 150,000 distinct CDR3 sequences, roughly 32% of them singletons. Sample: CD8+ T cells from cultured PBMCs, taken from culture after CMV antigen stimulation. The source is a human donor in good health (CMV status not recorded). Some clones in this sample may be carry-over from other donors' samples.

This clonotype was detected a few times. The gene calls are TRBV5-4 and TRBJ2-1; the D gene is possibly TRBD1 (5 bases). Germline V CDR1 and CDR2: SGHNT, YYREEE (reference sequence). Trimming cost V 0 bases and J 5 bases, with 6 bases left between them. The CDR3 extends over 13 amino acids. For the CDR3, the DNA is TGTGCCAGCAGCTTGGGACAGCACAATGAGCAGTTCTTC. Its protein product is CASSLGQHNEQFF.

This clonotype was seen a few times. This chain joins TRBV28 and TRBJ1-1; a weak D match, TRBD1 (5 bases). The germline V and J ends were trimmed by 7 bases and 0 bases, with 18 bases remaining between them. The germline V gene encodes CDR1 MDHEN and CDR2 SYDVKM. CDR3 size: 16 residues. CDR3 in amino acids: CASTPTAQGLNTEAFF. CDR3 sequence (DNA): TGTGCCAGCACCCCGACGGCCCAGGGTCTGAACACTGAAGCTTTCTTT.

J is TRBJ1-5 and V is TRBV7-8, with D possibly TRBD1 on 5 matching bases. The V end was cut by 2 bases, the J end by 7 bases, with 12 bases between. This CDR3 is 14 amino acids long. Germline V lookup: CDR1 SGHVS, CDR2 FQNEAQ. The DNA of the CDR3 is TGTGCCAGCAGCTTATGGGTGGGGGGACAGCCCCAGCATTTT. Amino acid sequence: CASSLWVGGQPQHF.

The chain recombines TRBV27 with TRBJ2-7, with 7 bases fitting TRBD2. V lost 7 bases, J lost 6 bases, and 9 bases stayed unmatched. Per the germline V gene, CDR1 is MNHEY and CDR2 is SMNVEV (reference sequence). This CDR3 is 13 amino acids long. CDR3 sequence: CASIMSGGGEQYF. CDR3 coding DNA: TGTGCCAGCATCATGTCGGGGGGTGGCGAGCAGTACTTC.

The V call is TRBV6-5, the J call TRBJ2-7; no clear D. Germline loops: CDR1 MNHEY, CDR2 SVGAGI. The CDR3 runs 14 residues. V lost 7 bases to trimming and J lost 5 bases, with 18 bases between them. The CDR3 DNA reads as TGTGCCAGCACTTCATACTCGGGCGGCAACGAGCAGTACTTC. Residues: CASTSYSGGNEQYF.

The genes are TRBV28 and TRBJ2-3, with D perhaps being TRBD1 or TRBD2 (6 bases each). The CDR3 spans 16 residues. Trimming took off 0 bases at V and 4 bases at J, with 14 bases between the two ends. Per germline, CDR1 MDHEN and CDR2 SYDVKM. CDR3 sequence reads: CASSLWRSGAPDTQYF. The CDR3 coding sequence is TGTGCCAGCAGTTTATGGCGGTCGGGGGCCCCAGATACGCAGTATTTT.

The rearrangement joins TRBV11-1 to TRBJ2-1; D gene uncertain. The germline V and J ends were trimmed by 1 base and 8 bases, with 12 bases remaining between them. The V gene's germline CDR1 is SGHAT and CDR2 FQDESV (reference sequence). The CDR3 has 14 amino acids. CDR3 sequence reads: CASSLEFGGDEQFF. CDR3 DNA: TGTGCCAGCAGCTTAGAGTTCGGTGGCGATGAGCAGTTCTTC.